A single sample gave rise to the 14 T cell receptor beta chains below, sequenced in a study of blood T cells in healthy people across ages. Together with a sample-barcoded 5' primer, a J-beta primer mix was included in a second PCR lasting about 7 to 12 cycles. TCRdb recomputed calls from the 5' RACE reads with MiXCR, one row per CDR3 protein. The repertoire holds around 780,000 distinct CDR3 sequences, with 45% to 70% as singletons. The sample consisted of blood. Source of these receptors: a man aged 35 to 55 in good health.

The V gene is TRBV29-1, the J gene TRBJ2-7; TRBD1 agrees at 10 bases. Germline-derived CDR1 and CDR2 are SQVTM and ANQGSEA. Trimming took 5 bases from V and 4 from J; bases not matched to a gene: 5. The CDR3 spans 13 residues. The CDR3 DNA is TGCAGCGTTTCCGACAGGGGGCTTTACGAGCAGTACTTC. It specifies CSVSDRGLYEQYF.

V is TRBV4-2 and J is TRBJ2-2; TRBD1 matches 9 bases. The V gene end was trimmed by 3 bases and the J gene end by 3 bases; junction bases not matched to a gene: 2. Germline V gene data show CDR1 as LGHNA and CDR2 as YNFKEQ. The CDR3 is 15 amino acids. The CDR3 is CASSHRDRDTGELFF. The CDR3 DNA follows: TGTGCCAGCAGCCACCGGGACAGGGACACCGGGGAGCTGTTTTTT.

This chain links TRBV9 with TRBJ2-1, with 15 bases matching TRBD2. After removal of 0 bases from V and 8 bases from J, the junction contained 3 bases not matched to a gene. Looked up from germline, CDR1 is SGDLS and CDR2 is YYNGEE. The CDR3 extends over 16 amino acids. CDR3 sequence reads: CASSVGTSGRAHEQFF. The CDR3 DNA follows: TGTGCCAGCAGCGTAGGGACTAGCGGGAGGGCCCATGAGCAGTTCTTC.

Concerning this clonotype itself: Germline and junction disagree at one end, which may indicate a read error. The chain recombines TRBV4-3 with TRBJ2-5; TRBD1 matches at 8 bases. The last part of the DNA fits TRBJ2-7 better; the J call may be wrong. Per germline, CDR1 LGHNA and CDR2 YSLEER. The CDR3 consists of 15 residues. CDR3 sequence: CAGSQGAKASYEQYF. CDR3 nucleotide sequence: TGCGCCGGCAGCCAGGGGGCCAAGGCCTCCTACGAGCAGTACTTC.

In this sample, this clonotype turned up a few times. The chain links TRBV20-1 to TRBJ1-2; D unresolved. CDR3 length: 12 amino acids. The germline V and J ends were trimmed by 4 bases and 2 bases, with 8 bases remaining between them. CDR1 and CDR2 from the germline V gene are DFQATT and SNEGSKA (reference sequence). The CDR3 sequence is CSAKHLNYGYTF. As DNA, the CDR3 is TGCAGTGCTAAACACCTAAACTATGGCTACACCTTC.

CDR3 loop: CASNPFGGDSSYNEQYF. The CDR3 region has the DNA TGTGCCAGCAACCCATTCGGGGGTGATAGCTCCTACAATGAGCAGTACTTC. J is TRBJ2-1 and V is TRBV28; TRBD2 is a possible D gene (6 bases). Near its end, the DNA agrees better with TRBJ2-7, so the J call may be wrong. Germline CDR1 is MDHEN and CDR2 is SYDVKM. This CDR3 comprises 17 residues.

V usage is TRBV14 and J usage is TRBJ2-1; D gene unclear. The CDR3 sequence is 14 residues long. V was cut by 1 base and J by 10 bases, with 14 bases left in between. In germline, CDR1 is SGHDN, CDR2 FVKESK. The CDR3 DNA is TGTGCCAGCAGCCAAGTCCCCCGGGCGAGCGAGCAGTTCTTC. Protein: CASSQVPRASEQFF.

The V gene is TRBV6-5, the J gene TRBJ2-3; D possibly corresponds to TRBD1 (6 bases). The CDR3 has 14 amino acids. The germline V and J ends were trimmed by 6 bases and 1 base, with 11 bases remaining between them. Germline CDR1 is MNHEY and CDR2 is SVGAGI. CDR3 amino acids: CASSQGWGTDTQYF. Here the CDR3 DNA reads TGTGCCAGCAGCCAGGGGTGGGGCACAGATACGCAGTATTTT.

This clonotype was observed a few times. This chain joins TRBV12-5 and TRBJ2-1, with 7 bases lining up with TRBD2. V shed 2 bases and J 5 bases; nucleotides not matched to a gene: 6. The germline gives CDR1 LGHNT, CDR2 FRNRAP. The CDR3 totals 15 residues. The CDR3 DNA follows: TGTGCTAGTGGTTTGCCGGGACTAAACGACAATGAGCAGTTCTTC. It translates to CASGLPGLNDNEQFF.

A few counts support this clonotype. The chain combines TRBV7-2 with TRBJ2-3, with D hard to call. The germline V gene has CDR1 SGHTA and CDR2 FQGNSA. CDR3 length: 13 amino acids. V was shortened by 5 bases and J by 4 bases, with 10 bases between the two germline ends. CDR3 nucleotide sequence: TGTGCCAGCAGCCGGTACCCGGCAGATACGCAGTATTTT. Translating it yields CASSRYPADTQYF. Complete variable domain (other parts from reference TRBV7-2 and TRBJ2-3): GAGVSQSPSNKVTEKGKDVELRCDPISGHTALYWYRQSLGQGLEFLIYFQGNSAPDKSGLPSDRFSAERTGGSVSTLTIQRTQQEDSAVYLCASSRYPADTQYFGPGTRLTVL.

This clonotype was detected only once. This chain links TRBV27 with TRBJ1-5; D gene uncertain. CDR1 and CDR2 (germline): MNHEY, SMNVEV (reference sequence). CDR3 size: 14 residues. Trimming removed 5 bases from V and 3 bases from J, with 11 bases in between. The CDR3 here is CASSPNQPNQPQHF. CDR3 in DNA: TGTGCCAGCAGTCCGAACCAGCCCAATCAGCCCCAGCATTTT.

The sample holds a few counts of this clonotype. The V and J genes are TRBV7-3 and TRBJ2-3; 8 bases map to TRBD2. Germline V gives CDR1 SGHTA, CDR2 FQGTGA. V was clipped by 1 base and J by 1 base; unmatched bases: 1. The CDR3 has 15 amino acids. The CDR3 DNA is TGTGCCAGCAGCTTAATCGGGAGGGGCACAGATACGCAGTATTTT. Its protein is CASSLIGRGTDTQYF.

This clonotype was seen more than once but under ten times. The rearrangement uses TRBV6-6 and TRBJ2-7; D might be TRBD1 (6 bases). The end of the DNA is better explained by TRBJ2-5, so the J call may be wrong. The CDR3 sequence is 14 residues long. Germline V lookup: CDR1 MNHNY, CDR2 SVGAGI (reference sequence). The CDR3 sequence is CASKRTDMGETQYF. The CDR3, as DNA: TGTGCCAGCAAAAGGACAGACATGGGGGAGACCCAGTACTTC.

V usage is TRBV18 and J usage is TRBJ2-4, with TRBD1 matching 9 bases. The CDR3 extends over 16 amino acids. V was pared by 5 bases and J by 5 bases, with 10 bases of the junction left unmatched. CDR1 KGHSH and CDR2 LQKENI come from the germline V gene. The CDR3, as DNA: TGTGCCAGCTCATCTACAGGGGGCGCGGTTCAAAACATTCAGTACTTC. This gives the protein CASSSTGGAVQNIQYF.